A single sample is the source of the 29 T cell receptor beta chains below, sequenced in a study of blood T cell repertoires in COVID-19. Assay: immunoSEQ multiplex PCR; the TCRdb copy retains only in-frame clones and omits some. The sample carries 65,000 to 90,000 clones, 90% to 95% recorded once. Sequenced: peripheral blood. Source of these receptors: a human donor in a cohort sampled during active COVID-19.

V gene TRBV7-3 combines with J gene TRBJ1-2, with a possible D match to TRBD1 (5 bases). The CDR3 loop spans 13 amino acids. Trimming pared 4 bases from V and 7 bases from J, leaving 13 bases between. Germline CDR1 reads SGHTA; CDR2 reads FQGTGA. CDR3 sequence reads: CASSSGQGGGYTF. DNA of the CDR3: TGTGCCAGCAGCTCAGGACAAGGCGGTGGCTACACCTTC.

V and J are TRBV11-2 and TRBJ1-5; TRBD1 matches at 8 bases. CDR1 and CDR2 (germline): SGHAT, FQNNGV. The CDR3 has 15 residues. The V gene end was trimmed by 5 bases and the J gene end by 4 bases; junction bases not matched to a gene: 7. CDR3 bases: TGTGCCAGCAGCCTCCAGACAGGGGAAAATCAGCCCCAGCATTTT. Amino acids: CASSLQTGENQPQHF.

This clone has just a few counts. The chain combines TRBV7-2 with TRBJ1-4, with TRBD1 as a possible D gene (6 bases). The CDR3 runs 16 residues. In germline, CDR1 is SGHTA, CDR2 FQGNSA. V was pared by 3 bases and J by 2 bases, with 13 bases between. CDR3 sequence: CASSFSGGGTNEKLFF. In nucleotides, the CDR3 is TGTGCCAGCAGCTTCAGCGGGGGGGGCACTAATGAAAAACTGTTTTTT.

The V and J genes are TRBV7-2 and TRBJ2-5; D unresolved. There are 15 residues in the CDR3. Germline values: CDR1 SGHTA, CDR2 FQGNSA. Deletions cut 5 bases from V and 5 bases from J, with 18 bases between. CDR3 bases: TGTGCCAGCAGCGCCGCGTTGGCAGGTCGGGAGACCCAGTACTTC. Translating gives CASSAALAGRETQYF.

The chain links TRBV11-2 to TRBJ1-1; possibly TRBD1 for D (6 bases). Germline V gene data show CDR1 as SGHAT and CDR2 as FQNNGV. V was cut by 3 bases and J by 5 bases, with 19 bases left in between. CDR3 length: 16 residues. The DNA for the CDR3 is TGTGCCAGCAGCTTTAGCTCCACAGGGTACGTAACTGAAGCTTTCTTT. Translated: CASSFSSTGYVTEAFF.

The chain employs TRBV6-2 or TRBV6-3 and TRBJ2-2, with TRBD1 identical over 11 bases. V trimming: 2 bases; J trimming: 4 bases; junction bases outside the gene matches: 3. This CDR3 is built from 16 residues. Germline CDR1 is MNHEY and CDR2 is SVGEGT. The CDR3 loop is CASSYGQGATTGELFF. CDR3 DNA: TGTGCCAGCAGTTACGGACAGGGGGCTACCACCGGGGAGCTGTTTTTT.

The gene calls are TRBV6-5 and TRBJ1-2; 10 nucleotides match TRBD1. The CDR3 length is 16 residues. The ends lost 2 bases at V and 5 bases at J; junction bases unmatched: 8. Germline V gene sequence: CDR1 MNHEY, CDR2 SVGAGI. Here the CDR3 reads CASSYGTGAGEYGYTF. CDR3 coding DNA: TGTGCCAGCAGTTACGGGACAGGGGCCGGCGAATATGGCTACACCTTC.

The chain joins TRBV6-5 to TRBJ2-1; D perhaps matches TRBD1 (6 bases). Trimming shortened V by 9 bases and J by 2 bases, and 14 bases separated the two germline ends. The CDR3 runs to 14 residues. CDR1 and CDR2 (germline): MNHEY, SVGAGI. CDR3 protein: CASLWGRAYNEQFF. The CDR3 region has the DNA TGTGCCAGTCTTTGGGGGCGTGCCTACAATGAGCAGTTCTTC.

The rearrangement links TRBV10-1 to TRBJ2-3, with D hard to call. The CDR3 totals 12 residues. The germline gives CDR1 WNHNN, CDR2 SYGVQD (reference sequence). V lost 2 bases, J lost 8 bases, and 8 bases lay in between. CDR3 DNA sequence: TGCGCCAGCAGTGAGGCGCCCCTTACGCAGTATTTT. Its protein product is CASSEAPLTQYF.

The chain couples TRBV29-1 to TRBJ2-2, with 10 bases identical to TRBD1. CDR1 and CDR2 (germline): SQVTM, ANQGSEA. The trim removed 5 bases at V and 6 bases at J, leaving 6 bases unmatched. The CDR3 is made up of 14 amino acids. The CDR3 bases are TGCAGCGTTCAAGGACAGGGGGGAGCCGGGGAGCTGTTTTTT. Translation gives CSVQGQGGAGELFF.

This chain links TRBV4-3 with TRBJ2-1; 12 bases map to TRBD2. CDR3 size: 18 residues. V was pared by 0 bases and J by 4 bases, with 7 bases of the junction left unmatched. Germline assignment: CDR1 LGHNA and CDR2 YSLEER. The CDR3 DNA sequence: TGCGCCAGCAGCCAAGATAGGGCTAGCGGGGGGGAATACAATGAGCAGTTCTTC. This encodes CASSQDRASGGEYNEQFF.

The chain is built from TRBV4-3 and TRBJ1-2, with TRBD1 identical over 10 bases. The CDR3 runs to 13 residues. Germline V gene data show CDR1 as LGHNA and CDR2 as YSLEER. With 4 bases clipped from V and 12 bases from J, the junction kept 8 bases outside the gene matches. The CDR3 DNA reads TGCGCCAGCAGCCGTGACAGGGGGCGCTTTCACACCTTC. It translates to CASSRDRGRFHTF.

This chain links TRBV10-2 with TRBJ2-7, with 7 positions matching TRBD1. CDR1 and CDR2 (germline): WSHSY, SAAADI. This CDR3 is built from 14 residues. After removal of 0 bases from V and 7 bases from J, the junction contained 6 bases not matched to a gene. CDR3 region: CASSESDRVKEQYF. The CDR3 nucleotides read TGCGCCAGCAGTGAGTCCGACAGGGTAAAAGAGCAGTACTTC.

V gene TRBV4-2 combines with J gene TRBJ1-5, with TRBD1 as a possible D gene (6 bases). V was shortened by 0 bases and J by 5 bases, with 11 bases between the two germline ends. Germline V CDR1 and CDR2: LGHNA, YNFKEQ. This CDR3 has 15 amino acids. The CDR3 spells CASSQEQGRDQPQHF. The CDR3 nucleotides are TGTGCCAGCAGCCAAGAACAGGGAAGAGATCAGCCCCAGCATTTT.

The CDR3: CASSTQDRANTGELFF. The CDR3 DNA follows: TGTGCCAGCAGCACCCAGGACAGGGCGAACACCGGGGAGCTGTTTTTT. The J gene is TRBJ2-2, the V gene TRBV9, with TRBD1 identical over 8 bases. The CDR3 length is 16 residues. The germline CDR1 and CDR2 sequences are SGDLS and YYNGEE. Trimming at V came to 4 bases and at J to 0 bases, leaving 5 bases not matched to a gene.

The sample holds a few counts of this clone. The chain combines TRBV2 with TRBJ1-5; TRBD1 aligns across 7 bases. The CDR3 sequence is 13 residues long. Germline V gene lookup returns CDR1 SNHLY and CDR2 FYNNEI. The V gene end was trimmed by 7 bases and the J gene end by 5 bases; junction bases not matched to a gene: 5. CDR3 nucleotide sequence: TGTGCCAGCAAAGACAGGGACCATCAGCCCCAGCATTTT. Translated: CASKDRDHQPQHF.

The rearrangement joins TRBV5-5 to TRBJ1-2, with a tentative D call TRBD1 (5 bases). CDR1 and CDR2 (germline): SGHKS, YYEKEE (reference sequence). This CDR3 contains 15 residues. Trimming stripped 0 bases from V and 3 bases from J, with 12 bases between. As DNA, the CDR3 is TGTGCCAGCAGCTTGGTGGGGGGGTTTGACTATGGCTACACCTTC. It encodes CASSLVGGFDYGYTF.

CDR3 sequence: CASSPPGVPNTEAFF. The CDR3 coding sequence is TGCGCCAGCAGCCCTCCCGGGGTCCCTAACACTGAAGCTTTCTTT. The chain recombines TRBV5-1 with TRBJ1-1; D is undetermined. The length of the CDR3 is 15 residues. The V gene's germline CDR1 is SGHRS and CDR2 YFSETQ. Between the trimmed V and J ends, which lost 4 bases and 2 bases, there was a span of 15 bases. The full variable domain, completed using reference TRBV5-1 and TRBJ1-1, is KAGVTQTPRYLIKTRGQQVTLSCSPISGHRSVSWYQQTPGQGLQFLFEYFSETQRNKGNFPGRFSGRQFSNSRSEMNVSTLELGDSALYLCASSPPGVPNTEAFFGQGTRLTVV.

The genes are TRBV6-5 and TRBJ2-3; the D is unclear. V was pared by 0 bases and J by 6 bases, with 10 bases between. The CDR3 is 14 amino acids. Germline V gives CDR1 MNHEY, CDR2 SVGAGI. The CDR3 DNA sequence: TGTGCCAGCAGTTACTCGGTCAACTCGGATACGCAGTATTTT. It is translated as CASSYSVNSDTQYF.

This chain uses TRBV7-2 with TRBJ1-4; TRBD1 is a possible D gene (5 bases). This CDR3 region has 15 residues. Per the germline V gene, CDR1 is SGHTA and CDR2 is FQGNSA. Trimming took off 2 bases at V and 3 bases at J, with 10 bases between the two ends. This CDR3 is CASSLRSGANEKLFF. The CDR3 region has the DNA TGTGCCAGCAGCTTACGGTCGGGGGCTAATGAAAAACTGTTTTTT.

The rearrangement uses TRBV7-9 and TRBJ2-5; maybe TRBD2 (5 bases). Deletions cut 3 bases from V and 3 bases from J, with 11 bases between. Germline CDR1 reads SEHNR; CDR2 reads FQNEAQ (reference sequence). This CDR3 has 14 residues. The CDR3 is CASSFSDGKETQYF. The CDR3 coding sequence is TGTGCCAGCAGCTTTTCGGACGGGAAAGAGACCCAGTACTTC.

A word on this clone: The junction departs from germline at one end; a sequencing error may be responsible. The chain couples TRBV27 to TRBJ2-1; 9 bases map to TRBD2. The CDR3 contains 17 residues. From germline, CDR1 is MNHEY and CDR2 SMNVEV (reference sequence). CDR3 sequence (DNA): TGTGCCAGCAGTTTATCGAACCAGCGGGGGGCCTATAATGAGCAGTTCTTC. As protein: CASSLSNQRGAYNEQFF.

The chain has TRBV9 and TRBJ2-7, with D maybe TRBD2 (5 bases). V was clipped by 4 bases and J by 2 bases, with 16 bases between them. Per germline, CDR1 SGDLS and CDR2 YYNGEE. CDR3 length: 15 residues. The chain's CDR3 is CASSPRDKPAYEQYF. CDR3 nucleotide sequence: TGTGCCAGCAGCCCCCGGGATAAGCCTGCCTACGAGCAGTACTTC.

The V and J genes are TRBV29-1 and TRBJ2-5; 7 bases match TRBD1. This CDR3 has 15 residues. V lost 7 bases to trimming and J lost 0 bases; unmatched junction nucleotides: 11. Germline lookup yields CDR1 SQVTM and CDR2 ANQGSEA. The CDR3 DNA sequence: TGCAGCGGGGGCTCGGGACAGATGTACCAAGAGACCCAGTACTTC. As protein: CSGGSGQMYQETQYF.

The chain uses TRBV6-5 and TRBJ1-1; D is uncertain. The germline V gene encodes CDR1 MNHEY and CDR2 SVGAGI. V lost 4 bases and J lost 1, with 13 bases in between. The CDR3 covers 15 residues. CDR3 protein: CASSFSTVRNTEAFF. CDR3 DNA sequence: TGTGCCAGCAGTTTCTCAACAGTGAGGAACACTGAAGCTTTCTTT.

The CDR3 spells CASSLQGTSGGPNEQFF. The DNA of the CDR3 is TGCGCCAGCAGCCTTCAGGGGACTAGCGGGGGGCCGAATGAGCAGTTCTTC. The gene calls are TRBV5-1 and TRBJ2-1; 15 bases match TRBD2. The CDR3 is made up of 17 amino acids. The V gene's germline CDR1 is SGHRS and CDR2 YFSETQ. The ends lost 4 bases at V and 7 bases at J; junction bases unmatched: 9.

V gene TRBV24-1 combines with J gene TRBJ2-1; D is perhaps TRBD1 (6 bases). Per the germline V gene, CDR1 is KGHDR and CDR2 is SFDVKD. V lost 2 bases to trimming and J lost 2 bases, with 12 bases between them. This CDR3 has 16 amino acids. The CDR3 DNA sequence: TGTGCCACCAGTGATTCGCAGGGGTTCCCCTACAATGAGCAGTTCTTC. Its translation: CATSDSQGFPYNEQFF.

The J gene is TRBJ2-1, the V gene TRBV13; a possible D gene is TRBD1 (6 bases). The germline V and J ends were trimmed by 5 bases and 9 bases, with 20 bases remaining between them. Germline V gene data show CDR1 as PRHDT and CDR2 as FYEKMQ (reference sequence). This CDR3 is built from 15 residues. The CDR3 DNA is TGTGCCAGCAGCCCGGCGCAGGGGACGTCGGGTGAGCAGTTCTTC. The encoded protein is CASSPAQGTSGEQFF. The variable domain in full, with the rest retrieved from reference TRBV13 and TRBJ2-1, is AAGVIQSPRHLIKEKRETATLKCYPIPRHDTVYWYQQGPGQDPQFLISFYEKMQSDKGSIPDRFSAQQFSDYHSELNMSSLELGDSALYFCASSPAQGTSGEQFFGPGTRLTVL.

The genes are TRBV19 and TRBJ1-4; D is ambiguous. CDR3 length: 15 amino acids. Germline values: CDR1 LNHDA, CDR2 SQIVND (reference sequence). Trimming stripped 3 bases from V and 5 bases from J, with 13 bases between. DNA of the CDR3: TGTGCCAGTAGTATGCCGCGACATTCGAATGAAAAACTGTTTTTT. Amino acid sequence: CASSMPRHSNEKLFF.